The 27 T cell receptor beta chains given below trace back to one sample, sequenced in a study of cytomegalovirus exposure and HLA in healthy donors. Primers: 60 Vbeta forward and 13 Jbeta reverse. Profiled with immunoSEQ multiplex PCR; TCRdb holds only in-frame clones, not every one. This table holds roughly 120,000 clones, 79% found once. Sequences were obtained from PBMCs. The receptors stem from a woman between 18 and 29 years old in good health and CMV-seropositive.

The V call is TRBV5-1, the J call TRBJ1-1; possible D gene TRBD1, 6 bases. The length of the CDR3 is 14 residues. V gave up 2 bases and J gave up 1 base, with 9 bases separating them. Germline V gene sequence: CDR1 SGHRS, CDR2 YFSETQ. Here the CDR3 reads CASSFLGGNTEAFF. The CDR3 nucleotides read TGCGCCAGCAGCTTCCTAGGGGGGAACACTGAAGCTTTCTTT.

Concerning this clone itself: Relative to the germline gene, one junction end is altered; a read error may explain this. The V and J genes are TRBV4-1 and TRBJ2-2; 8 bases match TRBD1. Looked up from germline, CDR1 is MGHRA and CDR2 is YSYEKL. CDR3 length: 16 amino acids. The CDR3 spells CASSQTRGRDTGELFF. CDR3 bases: TGCGCCAGCAGCCAAACCAGGGGGCGAGACACAGGGGAGCTGTTTTTT.

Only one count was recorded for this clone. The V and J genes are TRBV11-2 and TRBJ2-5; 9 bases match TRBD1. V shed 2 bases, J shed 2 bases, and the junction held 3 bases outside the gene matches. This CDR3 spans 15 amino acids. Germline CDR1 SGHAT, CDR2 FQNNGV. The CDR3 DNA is TGTGCCAGCAGCTTAAGTGGGACAGGGCAAGAGACCCAGTACTTC. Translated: CASSLSGTGQETQYF.

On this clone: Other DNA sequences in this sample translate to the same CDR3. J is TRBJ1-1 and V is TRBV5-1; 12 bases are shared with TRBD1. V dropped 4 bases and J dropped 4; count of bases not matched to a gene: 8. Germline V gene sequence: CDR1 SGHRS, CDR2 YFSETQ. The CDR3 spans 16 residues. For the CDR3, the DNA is TGCGCCAGCAGCCTGGGGACAGGGGGCGCGCTCACTGAAGCTTTCTTT. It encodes CASSLGTGGALTEAFF. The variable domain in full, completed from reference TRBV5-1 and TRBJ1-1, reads KAGVTQTPRYLIKTRGQQVTLSCSPISGHRSVSWYQQTPGQGLQFLFEYFSETQRNKGNFPGRFSGRQFSNSRSEMNVSTLELGDSALYLCASSLGTGGALTEAFFGQGTRLTVV.

The CDR3 protein is CASRSFSYNEQFF. The CDR3, as DNA: TGTGCCAGCAGGAGTTTCTCCTACAATGAGCAGTTCTTC. This rearrangement joins TRBV6-5 to TRBJ2-1; D is uncertain. The germline gives CDR1 MNHEY, CDR2 SVGAGI. CDR3 size: 13 residues. V gave up 6 bases and J gave up 0 bases, with 6 bases separating them.

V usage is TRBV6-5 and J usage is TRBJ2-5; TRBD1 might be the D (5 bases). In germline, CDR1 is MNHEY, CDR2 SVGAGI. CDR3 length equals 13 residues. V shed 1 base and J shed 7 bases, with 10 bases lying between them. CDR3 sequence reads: CASSYFVGATQYF. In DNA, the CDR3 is TGTGCCAGCAGTTACTTCGTAGGGGCGACCCAGTACTTC.

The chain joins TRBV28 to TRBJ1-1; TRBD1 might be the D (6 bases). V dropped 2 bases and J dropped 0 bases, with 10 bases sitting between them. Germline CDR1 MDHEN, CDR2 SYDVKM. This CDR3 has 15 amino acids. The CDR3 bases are TGTGCCAGCAGTTTAGGACAGCTGCTGAACACTGAAGCTTTCTTT. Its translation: CASSLGQLLNTEAFF.

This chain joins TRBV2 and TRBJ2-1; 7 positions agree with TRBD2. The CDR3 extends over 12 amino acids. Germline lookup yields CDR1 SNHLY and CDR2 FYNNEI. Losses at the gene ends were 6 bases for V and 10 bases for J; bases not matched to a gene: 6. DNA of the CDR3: TGTGCCAGCAGAGATGCGGGAGACGAGCAGTTCTTC. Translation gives CASRDAGDEQFF.

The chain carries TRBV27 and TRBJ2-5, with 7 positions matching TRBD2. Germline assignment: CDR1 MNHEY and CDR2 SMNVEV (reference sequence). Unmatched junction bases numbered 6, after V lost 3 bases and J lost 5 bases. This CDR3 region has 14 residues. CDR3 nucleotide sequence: TGTGCCAGCAGTTTGGCGGGAGAGGTTGAGACCCAGTACTTC. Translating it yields CASSLAGEVETQYF.

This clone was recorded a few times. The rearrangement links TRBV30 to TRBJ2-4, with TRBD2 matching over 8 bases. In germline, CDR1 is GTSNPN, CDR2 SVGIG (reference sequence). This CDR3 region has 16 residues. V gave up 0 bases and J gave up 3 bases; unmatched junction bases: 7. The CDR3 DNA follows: TGTGCCTGGAGTGTGGGAGCGGGAGCGGTCAAAAACATTCAGTACTTC. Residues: CAWSVGAGAVKNIQYF.

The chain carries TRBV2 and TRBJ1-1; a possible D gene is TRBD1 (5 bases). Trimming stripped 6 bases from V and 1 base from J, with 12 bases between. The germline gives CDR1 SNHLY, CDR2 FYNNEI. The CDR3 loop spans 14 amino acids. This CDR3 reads CASSRQTKNTEAFF. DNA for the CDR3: TGTGCCAGCAGCAGACAGACCAAGAACACTGAAGCTTTCTTT. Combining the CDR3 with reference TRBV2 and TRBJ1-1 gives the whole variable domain EPEVTQTPSHQVTQMGQEVILRCVPISNHLYFYWYRQILGQKVEFLVSFYNNEISEKSEIFDDQFSVERPDGSNFTLKIRSTKLEDSAMYFCASSRQTKNTEAFFGQGTRLTVV.

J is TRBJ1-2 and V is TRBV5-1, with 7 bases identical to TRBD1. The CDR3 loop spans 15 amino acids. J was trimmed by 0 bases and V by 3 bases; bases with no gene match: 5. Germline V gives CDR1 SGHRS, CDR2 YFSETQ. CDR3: CASSSWDRSNYGYTF. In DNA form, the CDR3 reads TGCGCCAGCAGCTCTTGGGACAGATCTAACTATGGCTACACCTTC.

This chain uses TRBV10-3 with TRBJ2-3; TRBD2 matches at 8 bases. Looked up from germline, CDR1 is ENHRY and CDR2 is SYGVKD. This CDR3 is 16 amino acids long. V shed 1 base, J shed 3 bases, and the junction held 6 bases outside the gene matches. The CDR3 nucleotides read TGTGCCATCAGTGAGTGGGCGGGAGGAGGGACAGATACGCAGTATTTT. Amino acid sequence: CAISEWAGGGTDTQYF.

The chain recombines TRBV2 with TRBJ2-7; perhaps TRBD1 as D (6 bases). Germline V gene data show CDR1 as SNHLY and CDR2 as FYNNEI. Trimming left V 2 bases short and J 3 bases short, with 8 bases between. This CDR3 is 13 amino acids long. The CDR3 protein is CASSEQGFYEQYF. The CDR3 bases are TGTGCCAGCAGTGAACAGGGGTTCTACGAGCAGTACTTC.

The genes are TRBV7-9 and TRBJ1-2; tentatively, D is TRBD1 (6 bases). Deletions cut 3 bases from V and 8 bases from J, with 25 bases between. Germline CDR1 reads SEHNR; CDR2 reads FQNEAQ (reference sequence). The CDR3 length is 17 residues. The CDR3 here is CASSFWGIRQAPWGYTF. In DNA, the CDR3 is TGTGCCAGCAGCTTTTGGGGGATCAGACAGGCCCCTTGGGGCTACACCTTC. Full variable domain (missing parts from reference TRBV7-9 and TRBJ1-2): DTGVSQNPRHKITKRGQNVTFRCDPISEHNRLYWYRQTLGQGPEFLTYFQNEAQLEKSRLLSDRFSAERPKGSFSTLEIQRTEQGDSAMYLCASSFWGIRQAPWGYTFGSGTRLTVV.

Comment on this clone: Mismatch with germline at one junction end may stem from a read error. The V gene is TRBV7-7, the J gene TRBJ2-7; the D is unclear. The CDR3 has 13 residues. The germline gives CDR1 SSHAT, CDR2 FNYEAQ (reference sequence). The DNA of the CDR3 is TGTGCTAGCAGCTTAAGTGTGGCCGACGAGCAGTACTTC. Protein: CASSLSVADEQYF.

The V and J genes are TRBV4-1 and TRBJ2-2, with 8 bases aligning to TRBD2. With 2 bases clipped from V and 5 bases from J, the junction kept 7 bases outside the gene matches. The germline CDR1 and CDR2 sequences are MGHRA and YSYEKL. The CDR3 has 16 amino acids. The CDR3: CASSQPREGPTGELFF. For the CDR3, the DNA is TGCGCCAGCAGCCAACCCCGGGAGGGCCCTACCGGGGAGCTGTTTTTT.

The CDR3 spells CASSWTRNQPQHF. The CDR3 DNA reads TGTGCCAGCAGTTGGACAAGGAATCAGCCCCAGCATTTT. The J gene is TRBJ1-5, the V gene TRBV27; a possible D gene is TRBD1 (5 bases). V lost 4 bases and J lost 4, with 8 bases in between. Germline V CDR1 and CDR2: MNHEY, SMNVEV (reference sequence). The CDR3 is 13 residues long.

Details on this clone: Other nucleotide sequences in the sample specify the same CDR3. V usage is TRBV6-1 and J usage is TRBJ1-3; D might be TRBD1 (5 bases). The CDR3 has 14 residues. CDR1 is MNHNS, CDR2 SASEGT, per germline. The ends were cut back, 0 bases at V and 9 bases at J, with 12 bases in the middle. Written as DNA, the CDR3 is TGTGCCAGCAGTGAAGCGCCCTGGGGCGGCACCATATATTTT. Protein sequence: CASSEAPWGGTIYF.

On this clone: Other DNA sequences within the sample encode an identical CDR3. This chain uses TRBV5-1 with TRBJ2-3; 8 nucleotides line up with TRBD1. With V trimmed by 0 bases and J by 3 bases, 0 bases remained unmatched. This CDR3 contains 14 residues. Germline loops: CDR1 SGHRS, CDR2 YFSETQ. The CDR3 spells CASSLDRGTDTQYF. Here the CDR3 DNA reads TGCGCCAGCAGCTTGGACAGGGGGACAGATACGCAGTATTTT.

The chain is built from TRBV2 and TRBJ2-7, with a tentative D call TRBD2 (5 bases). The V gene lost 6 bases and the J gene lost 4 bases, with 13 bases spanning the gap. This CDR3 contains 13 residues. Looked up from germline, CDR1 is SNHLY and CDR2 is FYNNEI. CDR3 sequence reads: CASSDRGRYEQYF. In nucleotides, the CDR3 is TGTGCCAGCAGCGACCGGGGTAGGTACGAGCAGTACTTC. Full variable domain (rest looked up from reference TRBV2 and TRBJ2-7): EPEVTQTPSHQVTQMGQEVILRCVPISNHLYFYWYRQILGQKVEFLVSFYNNEISEKSEIFDDQFSVERPDGSNFTLKIRSTKLEDSAMYFCASSDRGRYEQYFGPGTRLTVT.

CDR3 sequence reads: CASSLGGNSGNTIYF. The CDR3 bases are TGTGCCAGCAGCTTAGGCGGAAACTCTGGAAACACCATATATTTT. The gene calls are TRBV7-9 and TRBJ1-3, with D hard to call. Trimming took 1 base from V and 0 from J, leaving 7 bases between them. Germline V gives CDR1 SEHNR, CDR2 FQNEAQ (reference sequence). This CDR3 spans 15 amino acids.

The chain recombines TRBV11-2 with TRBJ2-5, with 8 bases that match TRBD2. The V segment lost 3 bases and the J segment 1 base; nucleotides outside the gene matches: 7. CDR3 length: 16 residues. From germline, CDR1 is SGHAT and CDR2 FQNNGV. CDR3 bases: TGTGCCAGCAGCTTCCACTGGAGCGGGAGCCAAGAGACCCAGTACTTC. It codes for CASSFHWSGSQETQYF. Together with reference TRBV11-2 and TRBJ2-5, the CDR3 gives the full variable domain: EAGVAQSPRYKIIEKRQSVAFWCNPISGHATLYWYQQILGQGPKLLIQFQNNGVVDDSQLPKDRFSAERLKGVDSTLKIQPAKLEDSAVYLCASSFHWSGSQETQYFGPGTRLLVL.

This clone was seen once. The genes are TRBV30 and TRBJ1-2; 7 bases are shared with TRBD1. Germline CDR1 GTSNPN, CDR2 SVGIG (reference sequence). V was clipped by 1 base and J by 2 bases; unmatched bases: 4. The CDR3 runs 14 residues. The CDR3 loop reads CAWSGQGRNYGYTF. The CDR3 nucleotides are TGTGCCTGGAGTGGACAGGGAAGGAACTATGGCTACACCTTC.

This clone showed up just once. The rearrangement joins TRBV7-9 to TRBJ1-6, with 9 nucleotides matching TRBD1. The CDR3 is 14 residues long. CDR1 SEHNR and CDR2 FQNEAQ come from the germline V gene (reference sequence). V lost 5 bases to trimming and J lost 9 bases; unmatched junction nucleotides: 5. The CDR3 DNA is TGTGCCAGCAGCCCCGGGACAGGGACTTCACCCCTCCACTTT. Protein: CASSPGTGTSPLHF.

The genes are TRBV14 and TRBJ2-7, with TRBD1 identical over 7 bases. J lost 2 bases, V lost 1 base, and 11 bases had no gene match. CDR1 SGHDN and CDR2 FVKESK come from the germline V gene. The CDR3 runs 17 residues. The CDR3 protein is CASSQGLRTGGTYEQYF. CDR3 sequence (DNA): TGTGCCAGCAGCCAAGGGTTAAGGACAGGTGGGACCTACGAGCAGTACTTC.

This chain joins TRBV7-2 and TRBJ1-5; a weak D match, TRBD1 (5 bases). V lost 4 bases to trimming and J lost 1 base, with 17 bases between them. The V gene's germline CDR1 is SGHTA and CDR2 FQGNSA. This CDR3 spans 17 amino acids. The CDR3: CASSYERGILSNQPQHF. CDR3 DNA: TGTGCCAGCAGCTATGAGCGGGGGATCTTGAGCAATCAGCCCCAGCATTTT.